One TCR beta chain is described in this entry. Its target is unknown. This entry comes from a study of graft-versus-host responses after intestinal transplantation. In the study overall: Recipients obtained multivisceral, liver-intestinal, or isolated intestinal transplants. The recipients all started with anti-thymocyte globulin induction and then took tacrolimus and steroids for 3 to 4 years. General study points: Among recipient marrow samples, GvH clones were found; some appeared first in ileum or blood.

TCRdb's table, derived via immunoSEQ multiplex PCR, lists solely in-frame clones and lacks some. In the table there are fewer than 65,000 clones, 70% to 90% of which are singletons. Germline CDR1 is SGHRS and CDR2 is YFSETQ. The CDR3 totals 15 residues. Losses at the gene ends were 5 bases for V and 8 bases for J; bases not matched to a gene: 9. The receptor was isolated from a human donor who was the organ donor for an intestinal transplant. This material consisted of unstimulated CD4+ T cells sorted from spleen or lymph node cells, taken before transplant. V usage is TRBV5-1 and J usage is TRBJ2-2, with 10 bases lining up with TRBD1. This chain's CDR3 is CASRLRDRGSGELFF. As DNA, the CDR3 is TGCGCCAGCAGGCTCAGGGACAGGGGATCGGGGGAGCTGTTTTTT. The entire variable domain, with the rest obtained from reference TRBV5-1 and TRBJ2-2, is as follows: KAGVTQTPRYLIKTRGQQVTLSCSPISGHRSVSWYQQTPGQGLQFLFEYFSETQRNKGNFPGRFSGRQFSNSRSEMNVSTLELGDSALYLCASRLRDRGSGELFFGEGSRLTVL.